Sequencing of this T cell receptor beta chain was carried out in a study of blood T cell repertoires in COVID-19. The wider study: The study drew acute and convalescent COVID-19 samples from the United States, Italy and Spain.

Losses at the gene ends were 4 bases for V and 3 bases for J; bases not matched to a gene: 11. The CDR3 loop spans 18 amino acids. Per germline, CDR1 KGHSH and CDR2 LQKENI. The method was immunoSEQ multiplex PCR; TCRdb's version includes in-frame clones alone and lacks a portion of them. This table has under 150,000 clones, 85% appearing once. The source is a middle-aged man with acute or convalescent COVID-19. Source material: peripheral blood. The chain recombines TRBV18 with TRBJ2-5, with 13 nucleotides matching TRBD2. This chain's CDR3 is CASSLWTSGGPLKETQYF. For the CDR3, the DNA is TGTGCCAGCTCACTCTGGACTAGCGGGGGCCCACTTAAAGAGACCCAGTACTTC. Looking up the rest from reference TRBV18 and TRBJ2-5 gives the full variable domain: NAGVMQNPRHLVRRRGQEARLRCSPMKGHSHVYWYRQLPEEGLKFMVYLQKENIIDESGMPKERFSAEFPKEGPSILRIQQVVRGDSAAYFCASSLWTSGGPLKETQYFGPGTRLLVL.